What follows are 26 T cell receptor beta chains derived from one specimen sequenced in a study of cytomegalovirus exposure and HLA in healthy donors. The PCR made use of 60 Vbeta and 13 Jbeta primers. Profiling relied on immunoSEQ multiplex PCR, and the TCRdb table lists in-frame clones only, not all of them. The sample yields 100,000 to 150,000 clones, around 83% seen once. The sequenced material came from PBMCs. The source of these receptors is a girl aged 2 to 10 in good health and CMV-seronegative.

J is TRBJ2-7 and V is TRBV5-1; tentatively, D is TRBD2 (6 bases). In germline, CDR1 is SGHRS, CDR2 YFSETQ. Trimming took 0 bases from V and 3 from J, leaving 13 bases between them. This CDR3 is built from 15 residues. The CDR3 bases are TGCGCCAGCAGCTTGGTGGAGGGACTCCTCTACGAGCAGTACTTC. Encoded protein: CASSLVEGLLYEQYF.

The chain recombines TRBV15 with TRBJ1-1, with D possibly TRBD1 on 6 matching bases. The CDR3 runs to 14 residues. Germline V gives CDR1 LNHNV, CDR2 YYDKDF (reference sequence). Trimming shortened V by 3 bases and J by 5 bases, and 13 bases separated the two germline ends. In DNA, the CDR3 is TGTGCCACCAGCAGCGGGGGGGCTAGGACTGAAGCTTTCTTT. This gives the protein CATSSGGARTEAFF.

CDR3 in DNA: TGCGCCAGCAGCCAAGGGCTTGCGGGGAACACTGAAGCTTTCTTT. Amino acid sequence: CASSQGLAGNTEAFF. The rearrangement uses TRBV5-1 and TRBJ1-1; no clear D gene. The CDR3 contains 15 residues. Germline CDR1 reads SGHRS; CDR2 reads YFSETQ. Trimming stripped 4 bases from V and 1 base from J, with 14 bases between.

This clone was counted a single time. The chain joins TRBV27 to TRBJ2-7, with TRBD1 matching 7 bases. CDR3 length equals 13 residues. V shed 6 bases, J shed 6 bases, and the junction held 8 bases outside the gene matches. Germline CDR1 MNHEY, CDR2 SMNVEV (reference sequence). The CDR3 loop is CASRTGYQGEQYF. The CDR3 nucleotides are TGTGCCAGCAGGACAGGGTATCAGGGCGAGCAGTACTTC.

This clone was counted between two and nine times. The chain links TRBV10-2 to TRBJ1-1, with a possible D match to TRBD1 (6 bases). CDR1 is WSHSY and CDR2 is SAAADI in the germline V gene. Deletions cut 3 bases from V and 4 bases from J, with 12 bases between. The CDR3 length is 14 residues. DNA for the CDR3: TGCGCCAGCAGTGACTACCAGGGGCCCACTGAAGCTTTCTTT. The encoded protein is CASSDYQGPTEAFF.

The CDR3 loop is CASSFGYSFSNEQFF. The DNA for the CDR3 is TGTGCCAGCAGCTTTGGGTACAGCTTTAGTAATGAGCAGTTCTTC. The chain has TRBV5-6 and TRBJ2-1; D not resolved. Germline values: CDR1 SGHDT, CDR2 YYEEEE. The germline V and J ends were trimmed by 2 bases and 7 bases, with 16 bases remaining between them. CDR3 length equals 15 residues.

The chain is built from TRBV18 and TRBJ2-1, with a possible D match to TRBD1 (5 bases). CDR1 is KGHSH and CDR2 is LQKENI in the germline V gene. V was shortened by 1 base and J by 8 bases, with 18 bases between the two germline ends. The CDR3 is made up of 16 amino acids. The CDR3 nucleotides are TGTGCCAGCTCACCACAGGACACGACCCCTCAACATGAGCAGTTCTTC. This codes for CASSPQDTTPQHEQFF.

V and J are TRBV19 and TRBJ1-2; D uncertain. The CDR3 length is 15 residues. Germline V CDR1 and CDR2: LNHDA, SQIVND (reference sequence). Between the trimmed V and J ends, which lost 1 base and 2 bases, there was a span of 11 bases. The CDR3 sequence: CASSIGGELNYGYTF. DNA of the CDR3: TGTGCCAGTAGTATAGGCGGAGAACTAAACTATGGCTACACCTTC.

The chain combines TRBV13 with TRBJ1-6, with 7 bases aligning to TRBD1. V was clipped by 0 bases and J by 7 bases; unmatched bases: 6. Germline V gene lookup returns CDR1 PRHDT and CDR2 FYEKMQ (reference sequence). This CDR3 spans 16 amino acids. The CDR3 loop reads CASSLGEGQTNSPLHF. The CDR3 DNA sequence: TGTGCCAGCAGCTTAGGGGAGGGACAGACGAATTCACCCCTCCACTTT.

This chain joins TRBV19 and TRBJ1-4, with D maybe TRBD1 (6 bases). Per the germline V gene, CDR1 is LNHDA and CDR2 is SQIVND (reference sequence). V lost 7 bases to trimming and J lost 3 bases, with 15 bases between them. CDR3 length: 15 amino acids. The CDR3 nucleotides read TGTGCCAGTAACACCTTCGGACAGTCTAATGAAAAACTGTTTTTT. Amino acid sequence: CASNTFGQSNEKLFF.

The chain is built from TRBV29-1 and TRBJ1-5; the match to TRBD1 covers 8 bases. CDR1 is SQVTM and CDR2 is ANQGSEA in the germline V gene. With 6 bases clipped from V and 2 bases from J, the junction kept 3 bases outside the gene matches. This CDR3 contains 13 residues. CDR3 protein: CSVGQDGNQPQHF. CDR3 coding DNA: TGCAGCGTGGGACAGGATGGCAATCAGCCCCAGCATTTT. Filled out from reference TRBV29-1 and TRBJ1-5, the complete variable domain reads SAVISQKPSRDICQRGTSLTIQCQVDSQVTMMFWYRQQPGQSLTLIATANQGSEATYESGFVIDKFPISRPNLTFSTLTVSNMSPEDSSIYLCSVGQDGNQPQHFGDGTRLSIL.

V and J are TRBV4-2 and TRBJ2-3; TRBD2 is a possible D gene (6 bases). This CDR3 has 19 residues. V shed 0 bases and J shed 0 bases, with 19 bases lying between them. Looked up from germline, CDR1 is LGHNA and CDR2 is YNFKEQ. The CDR3 sequence: CASSQDTTRRGTSTDTQYF. The CDR3 DNA sequence: TGTGCCAGCAGCCAAGATACAACCCGGAGGGGTACTAGCACAGATACGCAGTATTTT.

On this clone itself: At the DNA level, this CDR3 is encoded by other sequences in the same sample as well. J is TRBJ1-2 and V is TRBV5-1, with D perhaps matching TRBD1 (6 bases). Germline CDR1 and CDR2: SGHRS and YFSETQ. V dropped 2 bases and J dropped 2 bases, with 7 bases sitting between them. This CDR3 region has 13 residues. CDR3 sequence reads: CASSFQGNYGYTF. The CDR3, as DNA: TGCGCCAGCAGCTTTCAGGGGAACTATGGCTACACCTTC.

This clone was seen once. The gene calls are TRBV6-1 and TRBJ1-2, with a possible D match to TRBD1 (6 bases). The V gene's germline CDR1 is MNHNS and CDR2 SASEGT. The germline V and J ends were trimmed by 1 base and 4 bases, with 10 bases remaining between them. The CDR3 runs 14 residues. The CDR3 coding sequence is TGTGCCAGCAGTGAAGTCAGGGGCGCCTATGGCTACACCTTC. As protein: CASSEVRGAYGYTF.

This clone was observed a handful of times. This chain connects TRBV4-3 to TRBJ1-6; no firm D call. V was trimmed by 0 bases and J by 5 bases, leaving 5 bases between them. Looked up from germline, CDR1 is LGHNA and CDR2 is YSLEER. The CDR3 is 14 residues long. The CDR3 DNA sequence: TGCGCCAGCAGCCAAGATTACAATAATTCACCCCTCCACTTT. Translated: CASSQDYNNSPLHF.

The chain couples TRBV18 to TRBJ2-7; tentatively, D is TRBD2 (6 bases). This CDR3 comprises 14 residues. Trimming cost V 2 bases and J 4 bases, with 12 bases left between them. CDR1 and CDR2 (germline): KGHSH, LQKENI. The CDR3 bases are TGTGCCAGCTCACCAATTAGCGGCCGATACGAGCAGTACTTC. It codes for CASSPISGRYEQYF.

CDR3 DNA: TGTGCCAGCAGCCCGGGACAGGGGGCCGTCGGGGGGCAGTTCTTC. The encoded protein is CASSPGQGAVGGQFF. The genes are TRBV5-4 and TRBJ2-1, with 12 bases fitting TRBD1. In germline, CDR1 is SGHNT, CDR2 YYREEE (reference sequence). V was pared by 4 bases and J by 12 bases, with 11 bases of the junction left unmatched. This CDR3 spans 15 amino acids.

This rearrangement joins TRBV5-8 to TRBJ2-2; TRBD2 agrees at 12 bases. CDR1 SGHTS and CDR2 YDEGEE come from the germline V gene. V gave up 5 bases and J gave up 2 bases; unmatched junction bases: 4. The CDR3 has 16 amino acids. This CDR3 is CASRRTSGVNTGELFF. In DNA form, the CDR3 reads TGTGCCAGCAGACGGACTAGCGGGGTCAACACCGGGGAGCTGTTTTTT.

DNA of the CDR3: TGTGCCAGCAGTGAAGTTGGACAGGGAGGGCAGCCCCAGCATTTT. Protein sequence: CASSEVGQGGQPQHF. The V gene is TRBV6-1, the J gene TRBJ1-5; the match to TRBD1 covers 8 bases. CDR3 size: 15 residues. Looked up from germline, CDR1 is MNHNS and CDR2 is SASEGT. J gave up 7 bases and V 1 base, and 6 bases lay outside the gene matches.

This sequence joins TRBV29-1 and TRBJ2-1; a possible D gene is TRBD1 (5 bases). CDR1 and CDR2 (germline): SQVTM, ANQGSEA. This CDR3 has 15 amino acids. CDR3 in DNA: TGCAGTGTAGAAACTGGGGCCTGGATGATGGGTGAGCAGTTCTTC. Amino acid sequence: CSVETGAWMMGEQFF.

V and J are TRBV7-9 and TRBJ1-4; 9 nucleotides agree with TRBD1. There are 16 residues in the CDR3. The trim removed 5 bases at V and 5 bases at J, leaving 9 bases unmatched. Germline assignment: CDR1 SEHNR and CDR2 FQNEAQ (reference sequence). CDR3 loop: CASSPRDRASNEKLFF. The CDR3 DNA reads TGTGCCAGCAGCCCCCGGGACAGGGCCAGCAATGAAAAACTGTTTTTT.

J is TRBJ1-6 and V is TRBV7-9, with D uncertain. This CDR3 spans 14 amino acids. The V end was cut by 1 base, the J end by 8 bases, with 9 bases between. CDR1 SEHNR and CDR2 FQNEAQ come from the germline V gene (reference sequence). The CDR3 spells CASSLVFPDSPLHF. CDR3 nucleotides: TGTGCCAGCAGCTTAGTATTTCCGGATTCACCCCTCCACTTT.

The genes are TRBV7-2 and TRBJ1-5, with a tentative D call TRBD1 (5 bases). Germline CDR1 is SGHTA and CDR2 is FQGNSA. V dropped 5 bases and J dropped 1 base, with 9 bases sitting between them. This CDR3 comprises 14 residues. CDR3 nucleotides: TGTGCCAGCAGCGAAGACAGAAGCAATCAGCCCCAGCATTTT. This translates into CASSEDRSNQPQHF.

This rearrangement joins TRBV11-3 to TRBJ2-2; 9 positions match TRBD1. V lost 5 bases to trimming and J lost 3 bases; unmatched junction nucleotides: 4. The CDR3 contains 15 residues. Germline CDR1 and CDR2: SGHNT and YENEEA. The CDR3 sequence: CASSGGDRDTGELFF. In nucleotides, the CDR3 is TGTGCCAGCAGCGGGGGGGACAGGGACACCGGGGAGCTGTTTTTT.

The chain uses TRBV9 and TRBJ2-5, with D tentatively TRBD2 (5 bases). V lost 0 bases, J lost 3 bases, and 9 bases lay in between. CDR3 length equals 14 residues. Germline assignment: CDR1 SGDLS and CDR2 YYNGEE. The CDR3: CASSVAGAEETQYF. The CDR3 DNA reads as TGTGCCAGCAGCGTAGCCGGAGCGGAAGAGACCCAGTACTTC.

The chain couples TRBV27 to TRBJ2-7; 8 nucleotides match TRBD2. This CDR3 region has 15 residues. Germline V gives CDR1 MNHEY, CDR2 SMNVEV (reference sequence). V trimming: 8 bases; J trimming: 4 bases; junction bases outside the gene matches: 13. CDR3 coding DNA: TGTGCCAGCGGCCGGTCCCGAGCGGGAGTGTACGAGCAGTACTTC. Residues: CASGRSRAGVYEQYF.